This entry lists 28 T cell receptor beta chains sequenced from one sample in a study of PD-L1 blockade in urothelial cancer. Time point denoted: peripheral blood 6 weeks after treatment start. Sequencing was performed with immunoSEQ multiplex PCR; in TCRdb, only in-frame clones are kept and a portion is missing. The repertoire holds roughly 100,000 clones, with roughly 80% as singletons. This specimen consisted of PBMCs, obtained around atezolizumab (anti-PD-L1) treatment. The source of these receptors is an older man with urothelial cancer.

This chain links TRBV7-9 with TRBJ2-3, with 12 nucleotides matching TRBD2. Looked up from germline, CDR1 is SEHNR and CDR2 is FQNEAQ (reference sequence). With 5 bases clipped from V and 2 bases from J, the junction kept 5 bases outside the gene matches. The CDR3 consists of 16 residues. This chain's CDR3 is CASSLSSGRATDTQYF. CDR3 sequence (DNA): TGTGCCAGCAGCCTCTCTAGCGGGAGGGCCACAGATACGCAGTATTTT.

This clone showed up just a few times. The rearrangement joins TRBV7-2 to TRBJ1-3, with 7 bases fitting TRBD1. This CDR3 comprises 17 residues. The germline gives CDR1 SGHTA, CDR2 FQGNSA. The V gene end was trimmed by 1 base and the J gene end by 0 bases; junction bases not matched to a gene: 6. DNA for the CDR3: TGTGCCAGCAGCTTAGTGACAGGGCCTTACTCTGGAAACACCATATATTTT. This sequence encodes CASSLVTGPYSGNTIYF.

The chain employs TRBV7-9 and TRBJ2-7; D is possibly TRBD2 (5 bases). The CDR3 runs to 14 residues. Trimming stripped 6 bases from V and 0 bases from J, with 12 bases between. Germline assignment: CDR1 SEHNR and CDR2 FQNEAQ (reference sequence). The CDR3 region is CASRPLGSSYEQYF. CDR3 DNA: TGTGCCAGCAGGCCTCTTGGGAGCTCCTACGAGCAGTACTTC.

Written as DNA, the CDR3 is TGTGCCAGCAGCCTCGGGACAGGGGGCAATGGCTACACCTTC. Translated, it gives CASSLGTGGNGYTF. The rearrangement links TRBV4-2 to TRBJ1-2; 12 bases are a match to TRBD1. Unmatched junction bases numbered 3, after V lost 4 bases and J lost 6 bases. This CDR3 comprises 14 residues. The germline CDR1 and CDR2 sequences are LGHNA and YNFKEQ.

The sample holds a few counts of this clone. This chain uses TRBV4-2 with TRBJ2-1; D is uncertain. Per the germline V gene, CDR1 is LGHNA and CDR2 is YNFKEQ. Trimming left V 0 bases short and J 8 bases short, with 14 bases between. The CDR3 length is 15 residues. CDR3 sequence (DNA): TGTGCCAGCAGCCAAGATGACTCGTCACACGATGAGCAGTTCTTC. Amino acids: CASSQDDSSHDEQFF.

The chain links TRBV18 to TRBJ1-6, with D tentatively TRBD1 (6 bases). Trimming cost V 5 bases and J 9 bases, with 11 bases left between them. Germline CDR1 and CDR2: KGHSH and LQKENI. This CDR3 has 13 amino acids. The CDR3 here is CASSGQSTSPLHF. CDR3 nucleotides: TGTGCCAGCTCAGGACAGTCGACTTCACCCCTCCACTTT.

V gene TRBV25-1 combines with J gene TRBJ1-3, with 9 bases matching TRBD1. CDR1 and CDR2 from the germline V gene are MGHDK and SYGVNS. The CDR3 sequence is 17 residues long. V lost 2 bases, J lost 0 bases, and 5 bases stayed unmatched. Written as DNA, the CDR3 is TGTGCCAGCAGTGAACCGGGACAGGGCATCTCTGGAAACACCATATATTTT. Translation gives CASSEPGQGISGNTIYF.

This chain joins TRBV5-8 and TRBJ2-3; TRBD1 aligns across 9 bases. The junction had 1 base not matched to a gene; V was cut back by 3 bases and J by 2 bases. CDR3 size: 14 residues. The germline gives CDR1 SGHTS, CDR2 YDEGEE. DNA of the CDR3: TGTGCCAGCAGCTCACAGGGGGCCACAGATACGCAGTATTTT. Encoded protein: CASSSQGATDTQYF.

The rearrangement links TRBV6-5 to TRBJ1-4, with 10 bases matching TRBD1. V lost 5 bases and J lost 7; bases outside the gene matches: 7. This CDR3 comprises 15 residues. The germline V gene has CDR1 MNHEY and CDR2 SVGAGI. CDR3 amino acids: CASSLRTGGSEKLFF. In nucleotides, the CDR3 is TGTGCCAGCAGTCTTCGGACAGGGGGGAGTGAAAAACTGTTTTTT.

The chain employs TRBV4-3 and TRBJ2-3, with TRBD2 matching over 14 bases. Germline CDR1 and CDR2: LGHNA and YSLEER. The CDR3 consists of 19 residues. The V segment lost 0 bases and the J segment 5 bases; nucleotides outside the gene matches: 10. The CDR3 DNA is TGCGCCAGCAGCCAAGATATTGCGGGACTAGCGGGAGTGAGAGATACGCAGTATTTT. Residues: CASSQDIAGLAGVRDTQYF.

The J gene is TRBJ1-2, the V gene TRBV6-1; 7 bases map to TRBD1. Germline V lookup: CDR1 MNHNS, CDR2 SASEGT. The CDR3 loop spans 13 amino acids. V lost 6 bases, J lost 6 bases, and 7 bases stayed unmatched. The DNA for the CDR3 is TGTGCCAGCAGGCTCGACAGGGAGAATGGCTACACCTTC. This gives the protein CASRLDRENGYTF.

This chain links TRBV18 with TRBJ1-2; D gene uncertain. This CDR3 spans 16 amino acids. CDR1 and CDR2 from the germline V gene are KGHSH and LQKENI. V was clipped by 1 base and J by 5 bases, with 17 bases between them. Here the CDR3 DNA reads TGTGCCAGCTCACCACAAAGCCGATATATGCTATATGGCTACACCTTC. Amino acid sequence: CASSPQSRYMLYGYTF.

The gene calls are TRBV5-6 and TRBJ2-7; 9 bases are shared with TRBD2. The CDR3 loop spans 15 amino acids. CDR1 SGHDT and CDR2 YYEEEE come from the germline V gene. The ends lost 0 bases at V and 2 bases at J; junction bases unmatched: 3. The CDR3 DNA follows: TGTGCCAGCAGCTTGGGCGGGAGGGGCGCCTACGAGCAGTACTTC. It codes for CASSLGGRGAYEQYF.

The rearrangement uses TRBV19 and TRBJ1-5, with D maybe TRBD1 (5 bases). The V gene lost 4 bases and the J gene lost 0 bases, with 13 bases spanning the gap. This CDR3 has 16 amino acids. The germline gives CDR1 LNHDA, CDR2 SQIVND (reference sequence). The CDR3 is CASSSPRTGSNQPQHF. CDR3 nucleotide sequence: TGTGCCAGTAGTAGCCCTCGTACAGGTAGCAATCAGCCCCAGCATTTT.

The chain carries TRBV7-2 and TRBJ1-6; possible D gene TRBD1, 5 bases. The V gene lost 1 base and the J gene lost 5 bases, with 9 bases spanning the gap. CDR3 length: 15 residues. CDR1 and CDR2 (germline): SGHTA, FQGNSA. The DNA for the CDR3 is TGTGCCAGCAGCTTAGACTGGGGGGATAATTCACCCCTCCACTTT. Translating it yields CASSLDWGDNSPLHF.

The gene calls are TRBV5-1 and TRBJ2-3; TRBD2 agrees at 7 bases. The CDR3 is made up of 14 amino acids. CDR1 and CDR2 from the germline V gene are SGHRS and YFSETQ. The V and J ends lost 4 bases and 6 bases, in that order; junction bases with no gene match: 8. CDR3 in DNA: TGCGCCAGCAGCGTCGGTGGGGGGGAGGATACGCAGTATTTT. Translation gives CASSVGGGEDTQYF. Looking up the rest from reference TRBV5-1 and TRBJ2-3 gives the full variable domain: KAGVTQTPRYLIKTRGQQVTLSCSPISGHRSVSWYQQTPGQGLQFLFEYFSETQRNKGNFPGRFSGRQFSNSRSEMNVSTLELGDSALYLCASSVGGGEDTQYFGPGTRLTVL.

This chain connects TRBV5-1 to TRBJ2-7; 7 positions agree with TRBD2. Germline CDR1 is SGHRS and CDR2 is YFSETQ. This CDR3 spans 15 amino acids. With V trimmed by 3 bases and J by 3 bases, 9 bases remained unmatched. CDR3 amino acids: CASSSRLADHYEQYF. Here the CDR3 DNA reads TGCGCCAGCAGCTCCCGACTAGCAGATCACTACGAGCAGTACTTC.

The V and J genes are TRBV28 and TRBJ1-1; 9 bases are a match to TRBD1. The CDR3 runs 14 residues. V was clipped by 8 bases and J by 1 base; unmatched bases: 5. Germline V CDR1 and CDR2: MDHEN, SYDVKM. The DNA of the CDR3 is TGTGCCAGCCGAGGACAGGGGAGGAACACTGAAGCTTTCTTT. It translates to CASRGQGRNTEAFF.

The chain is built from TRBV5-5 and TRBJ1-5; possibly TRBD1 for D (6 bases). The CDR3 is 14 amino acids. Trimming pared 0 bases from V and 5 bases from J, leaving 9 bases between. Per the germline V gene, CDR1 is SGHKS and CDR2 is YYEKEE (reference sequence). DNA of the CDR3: TGTGCCAGCAGCTTGGAAGGGGGTCATCAGCCCCAGCATTTT. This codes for CASSLEGGHQPQHF. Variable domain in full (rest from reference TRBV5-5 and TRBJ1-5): DAGVTQSPTHLIKTRGQQVTLRCSPISGHKSVSWYQQVLGQGPQFIFQYYEKEERGRGNFPDRFSARQFPNYSSELNVNALLLGDSALYLCASSLEGGHQPQHFGDGTRLSIL.

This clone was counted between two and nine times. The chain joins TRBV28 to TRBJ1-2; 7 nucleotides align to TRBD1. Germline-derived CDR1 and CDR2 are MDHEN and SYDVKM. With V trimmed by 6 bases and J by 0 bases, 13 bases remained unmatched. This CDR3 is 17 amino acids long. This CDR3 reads CASRRQGSGVSNYGYTF. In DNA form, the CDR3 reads TGTGCCAGCAGGAGACAGGGTTCGGGGGTTTCTAACTATGGCTACACCTTC.

The chain's CDR3 is CASSEPPTGGNTEAFF. Written as DNA, the CDR3 is TGTGCCAGCAGTGAACCTCCGACAGGGGGGAACACTGAAGCTTTCTTT. The genes are TRBV2 and TRBJ1-1, with TRBD1 identical over 9 bases. Germline V gives CDR1 SNHLY, CDR2 FYNNEI. There are 16 residues in the CDR3. Germline trimming cut 2 bases from V and 1 base from J; bases unmatched to any gene: 5.

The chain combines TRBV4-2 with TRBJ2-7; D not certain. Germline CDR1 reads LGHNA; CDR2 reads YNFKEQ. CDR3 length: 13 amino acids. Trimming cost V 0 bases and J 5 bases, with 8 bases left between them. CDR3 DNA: TGTGCCAGCAGCCAAGAGGTGAGGCACGAGCAGTACTTC. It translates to CASSQEVRHEQYF.

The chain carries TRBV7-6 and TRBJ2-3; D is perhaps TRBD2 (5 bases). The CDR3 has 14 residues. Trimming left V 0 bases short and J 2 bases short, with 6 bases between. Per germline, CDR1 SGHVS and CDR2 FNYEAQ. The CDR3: CASSLAGVTDTQYF. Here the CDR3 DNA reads TGTGCCAGCAGCTTAGCGGGAGTCACAGATACGCAGTATTTT.

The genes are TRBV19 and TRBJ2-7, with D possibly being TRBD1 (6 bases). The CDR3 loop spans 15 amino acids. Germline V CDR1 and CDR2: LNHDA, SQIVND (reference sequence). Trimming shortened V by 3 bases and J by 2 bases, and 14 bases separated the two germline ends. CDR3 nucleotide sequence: TGTGCCAGTAGTATTAGTTCAGGGGCCACCTACGAGCAGTACTTC. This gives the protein CASSISSGATYEQYF.

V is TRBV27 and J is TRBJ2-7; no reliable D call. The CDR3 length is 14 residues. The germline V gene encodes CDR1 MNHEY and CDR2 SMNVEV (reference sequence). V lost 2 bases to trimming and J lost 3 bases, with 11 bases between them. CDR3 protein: CASSLRIDFYEQYF. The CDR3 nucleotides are TGTGCCAGCAGTTTACGGATAGACTTCTACGAGCAGTACTTC.

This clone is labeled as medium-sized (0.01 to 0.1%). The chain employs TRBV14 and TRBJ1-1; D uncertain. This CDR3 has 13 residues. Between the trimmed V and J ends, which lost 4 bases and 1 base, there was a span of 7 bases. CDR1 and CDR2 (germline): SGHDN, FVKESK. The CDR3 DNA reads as TGTGCCAGCAGCCGCACAGAGAACACTGAAGCTTTCTTT. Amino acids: CASSRTENTEAFF.

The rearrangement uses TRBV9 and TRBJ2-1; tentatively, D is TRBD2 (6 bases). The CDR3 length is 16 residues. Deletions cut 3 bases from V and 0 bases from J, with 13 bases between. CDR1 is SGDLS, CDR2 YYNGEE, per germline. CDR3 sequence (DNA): TGTGCCAGCAGCGCGGACTACTCAAGCTCCTACAATGAGCAGTTCTTC. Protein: CASSADYSSSYNEQFF.

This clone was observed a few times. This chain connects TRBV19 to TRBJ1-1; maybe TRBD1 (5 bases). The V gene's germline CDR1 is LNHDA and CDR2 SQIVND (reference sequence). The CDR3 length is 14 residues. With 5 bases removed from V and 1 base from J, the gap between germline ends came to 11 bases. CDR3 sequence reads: CASSARERNTEAFF. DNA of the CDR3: TGTGCCAGTAGTGCCAGGGAAAGGAACACTGAAGCTTTCTTT. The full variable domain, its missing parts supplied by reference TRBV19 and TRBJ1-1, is DGGITQSPKYLFRKEGQNVTLSCEQNLNHDAMYWYRQDPGQGLRLIYYSQIVNDFQKGDIAEGYSVSREKKESFPLTVTSAQKNPTAFYLCASSARERNTEAFFGQGTRLTVV.